This TCR beta chain is from a study of CD4+ T cells in melanoma. General study points: Reportedly, melanoma neoantigen-specific CD4+ T cells showed varied differentiation states.

This clone was detected once. The antigen remains unidentified. Using immunoSEQ multiplex PCR, the repertoire was profiled, and TCRdb retains in-frame clones only, with some absent. The top ten hold 1.5% of the sample, which has 110,000 to 150,000 clones, about 90% seen once. The CDR3 is made up of 14 amino acids. V lost 1 base to trimming and J lost 8 bases, with 11 bases between them. Germline CDR1 SNHLY, CDR2 FYNNEI. This receptor was taken from a human donor with melanoma. The chain uses TRBV2 and TRBJ1-4; no firm D call. The CDR3 DNA follows: TGTGCCAGCAGTGAAGAGGGTCGGGGAGAAAAACTGTTTTTT. Protein product: CASSEEGRGEKLFF. Filled out from reference TRBV2 and TRBJ1-4, the complete variable domain reads EPEVTQTPSHQVTQMGQEVILRCVPISNHLYFYWYRQILGQKVEFLVSFYNNEISEKSEIFDDQFSVERPDGSNFTLKIRSTKLEDSAMYFCASSEEGRGEKLFFGSGTQLSVL.